The 5 T cell receptor beta chains presented below share a single source sample, sequenced in a study of blood T cell repertoires in COVID-19. Produced via immunoSEQ multiplex PCR; TCRdb's table is partial and in-frame only. The sample includes 250,000 to 300,000 clones, around 87% seen only once; the top ten take about 2.2%. The material sequenced was peripheral blood. Receptors originate from a woman aged 50 to 60 who had recovered from COVID-19.

This chain joins TRBV28 and TRBJ2-5, with TRBD1 as a possible D gene (6 bases). V gave up 2 bases and J gave up 0 bases, with 10 bases separating them. CDR1 and CDR2 from the germline V gene are MDHEN and SYDVKM. CDR3 size: 15 residues. The CDR3 DNA reads as TGTGCCAGCAGTTTACGAAGGGGGTACCAAGAGACCCAGTACTTC. Amino acids: CASSLRRGYQETQYF.

This chain connects TRBV9 to TRBJ2-1, with 9 bases aligning to TRBD2. The CDR3 runs 16 residues. Germline V gene sequence: CDR1 SGDLS, CDR2 YYNGEE. V lost 0 bases and J lost 0; bases outside the gene matches: 1. The CDR3 region has the DNA TGTGCCAGCAGCGTAGGCGGGAGGGCCTCCTACAATGAGCAGTTCTTC. It translates to CASSVGGRASYNEQFF.

The chain recombines TRBV7-9 with TRBJ2-2; 7 nucleotides align to TRBD1. The CDR3 totals 15 residues. The V gene end was trimmed by 4 bases and the J gene end by 1 base; junction bases not matched to a gene: 3. CDR1 and CDR2 (germline): SEHNR, FQNEAQ (reference sequence). DNA for the CDR3: TGTGCCAGCAGCTCCCGGGACAGGAACACCGGGGAGCTGTTTTTT. Protein sequence: CASSSRDRNTGELFF.

The rearrangement links TRBV7-2 to TRBJ1-6; D remains ambiguous. CDR3 length equals 16 residues. In germline, CDR1 is SGHTA, CDR2 FQGNSA. V shed 6 bases and J shed 8 bases, with 20 bases lying between them. In DNA form, the CDR3 reads TGTGCCAGCAGTCTACTAGGTCCCCCGCCGGATTCACCCCTCCACTTT. Residues: CASSLLGPPPDSPLHF.

The rearrangement links TRBV20-1 to TRBJ1-2, with D possibly matching TRBD1 (5 bases). CDR1 is DFQATT and CDR2 is SNEGSKA in the germline V gene (reference sequence). The length of the CDR3 is 11 residues. Trimming stripped 4 bases from V and 8 bases from J, with 11 bases between. The CDR3 coding sequence is TGCAGTGCTAAAAATACAGGAGGCTACACCTTC. Translation gives CSAKNTGGYTF.